A single sample is the source of the 19 T cell receptor beta chains below, sequenced in a study of blood T cells in healthy people across ages. It was with a sample-barcoded 5' primer and a J-beta primer mix that a second PCR of roughly 7 to 12 cycles was run. One entry per CDR3 protein, called by TCRdb with MiXCR from the 5' RACE reads. The profile covers about 620,000 distinct CDR3 sequences, with 20% to 25% appearing a single time and 3% to 4.5% taken by the ten largest. The sample was blood. All receptors derive from a man aged 70-80 years in good health.

This clonotype was detected only a few times. The rearrangement uses TRBV10-2 and TRBJ1-1, with a possible D match to TRBD1 (5 bases). The V gene lost 6 bases and the J gene lost 3 bases, with 8 bases spanning the gap. Germline V CDR1 and CDR2: WSHSY, SAAADI. The CDR3 length is 12 residues. CDR3 DNA: TGCGCCAGCAGACAGGAGTACACTGAAGCTTTCTTT. Its protein is CASRQEYTEAFF.

Only a few counts were recorded for this clonotype. The chain couples TRBV12-3 or TRBV12-4 to TRBJ2-3; 7 bases map to TRBD2. CDR3 size: 15 residues. V shed 6 bases and J 6 bases; nucleotides not matched to a gene: 12. The CDR3 here is CASSTGTTDSDTQYF. The CDR3 DNA reads as TGTGCCAGCAGCACCGGGACTACTGACTCGGATACGCAGTATTTT.

This clonotype was counted between two and nine times. The V call is TRBV5-1, the J call TRBJ2-5; a possible D gene is TRBD2 (5 bases). CDR1 is SGHRS and CDR2 is YFSETQ in the germline V gene. The CDR3 spans 13 residues. Trimming cost V 7 bases and J 2 bases, with 12 bases left between them. For the CDR3, the DNA is TGCGCCAGCGGACGGACTCCACAAGAGACCCAGTACTTC. Translation: CASGRTPQETQYF.

The table lists this clonotype with many counts. This chain connects TRBV20-1 to TRBJ2-7; TRBD1 agrees at 10 bases. The V and J ends lost 0 bases and 5 bases, in that order; junction bases with no gene match: 7. CDR1 and CDR2 from the germline V gene are DFQATT and SNEGSKA (reference sequence). This CDR3 has 15 residues. The CDR3 DNA is TGCAGTGCTAGAGAACTGGGACAGGGGAACAACGAGCAGTACTTC. Its protein is CSARELGQGNNEQYF.

V usage is TRBV12-3 or TRBV12-4 and J usage is TRBJ1-1, with D uncertain. Deletions cut 8 bases from V and 4 bases from J, with 14 bases between. The length of the CDR3 is 13 residues. The CDR3: CASSGLDGTEAFF. The DNA of the CDR3 is TGTGCCAGCTCTGGACTGGACGGCACTGAAGCTTTCTTT.

The chain couples TRBV7-2 to TRBJ1-5; D not resolved. Trimming cost V 1 base and J 5 bases, with 12 bases left between them. Germline assignment: CDR1 SGHTA and CDR2 FQGNSA. The CDR3 runs 15 residues. The CDR3 region has the DNA TGTGCCAGCAGCTTAGATATGACGGTTTATCAGCCCCAGCATTTT. Its protein is CASSLDMTVYQPQHF.

This clonotype was observed a single time. The V gene is TRBV25-1, the J gene TRBJ2-5; possible D gene TRBD1, 5 bases. With the DNA end fitting TRBJ2-7 better, the J assignment may be wrong. The germline CDR1 and CDR2 sequences are MGHDK and SYGVNS. CDR3 length: 16 amino acids. CDR3 nucleotides: TGTGCCAGCAGTGACGATTCATTAGGACATAGCAACGAGCAGTACTTC. Translating gives CASSDDSLGHSNEQYF.

This clonotype has more than one count but fewer than ten. The chain carries TRBV2 and TRBJ2-5; D is perhaps TRBD1 (5 bases). Germline CDR1 SNHLY, CDR2 FYNNEI. The CDR3 length is 16 residues. Trimming took 6 bases from V and 5 from J, leaving 22 bases between them. CDR3 sequence reads: CASSSQGFSKGETQYF. CDR3 bases: TGTGCCAGCAGCAGCCAGGGCTTCTCCAAGGGGGAGACCCAGTACTTC.

This clonotype was recorded a few times. J is TRBJ2-5 and V is TRBV12-3 or TRBV12-4; 9 bases are shared with TRBD2. With 4 bases clipped from V and 5 bases from J, the junction kept 8 bases outside the gene matches. The CDR3 totals 15 residues. CDR3 coding DNA: TGTGCCAGCAGTTCACGCGGGAGGGCCGAGGAGACCCAGTACTTC. This encodes CASSSRGRAEETQYF.

This clonotype came up a few times. The missing conserved phenylalanine or tryptophan at the end of this CDR3 makes a read error likely. The chain carries TRBV12-3 or TRBV12-4 and TRBJ1-1, with D possibly TRBD1 on 5 matching bases. The CDR3 extends over 13 amino acids. The V gene lost 7 bases and the J gene lost 5 bases, with 14 bases spanning the gap. The CDR3 reads CASKGGDWTEAFS. CDR3 in DNA: TGTGCCAGCAAGGGCGGGGACTGGACTGAAGCTTTCTCT.

This sequence joins TRBV5-1 and TRBJ2-2; 8 bases map to TRBD1. The CDR3 is 16 residues long. The V and J ends lost 2 bases and 5 bases, in that order; junction bases with no gene match: 8. Per germline, CDR1 SGHRS and CDR2 YFSETQ. This CDR3 is CASSFDRGARTGELFF. DNA for the CDR3: TGCGCCAGCAGCTTTGACAGGGGAGCGAGGACCGGGGAGCTGTTTTTT. The variable domain in full, completed from reference TRBV5-1 and TRBJ2-2, reads KAGVTQTPRYLIKTRGQQVTLSCSPISGHRSVSWYQQTPGQGLQFLFEYFSETQRNKGNFPGRFSGRQFSNSRSEMNVSTLELGDSALYLCASSFDRGARTGELFFGEGSRLTVL.

At least ten counts were recorded for this clonotype. The chain carries TRBV7-9 and TRBJ2-1; D is unresolved. The V gene's germline CDR1 is SEHNR and CDR2 FQNEAQ (reference sequence). The V end was cut by 1 base, the J end by 9 bases, with 4 bases between. The CDR3 totals 11 residues. The CDR3 bases are TGTGCCAGCAGCTTAGAACGTGAGCAGTTCTTC. Protein: CASSLEREQFF.

This clonotype was seen only a few times. This CDR3 is CASSFITGDNEQFF. The CDR3 DNA reads TGCGCCAGCAGCTTTATCACAGGGGACAATGAGCAGTTCTTC. The chain recombines TRBV5-1 with TRBJ2-1; 7 bases line up with TRBD1. Looked up from germline, CDR1 is SGHRS and CDR2 is YFSETQ. The CDR3 covers 14 residues. V lost 2 bases, J lost 5 bases, and 4 bases stayed unmatched.

Ten or more counts support this clonotype. The J gene is TRBJ2-2, the V gene TRBV9; 9 nucleotides agree with TRBD1. The CDR3 contains 15 residues. The trim removed 3 bases at V and 4 bases at J, leaving 4 bases unmatched. The germline V gene encodes CDR1 SGDLS and CDR2 YYNGEE. CDR3 sequence: CASSEQGAFTGELFF. CDR3 nucleotides: TGTGCCAGCAGCGAACAGGGGGCGTTCACCGGGGAGCTGTTTTTT. Supplemented by reference TRBV9 and TRBJ2-2, the full variable domain reads DSGVTQTPKHLITATGQRVTLRCSPRSGDLSVYWYQQSLDQGLQFLIQYYNGEERAKGNILERFSAQQFPDLHSELNLSSLELGDSALYFCASSEQGAFTGELFFGEGSRLTVL.

This clonotype was seen more than once but under ten times. The chain combines TRBV9 with TRBJ2-5; the D is unclear. The V and J ends lost 0 bases and 2 bases respectively, with 14 bases between them. This CDR3 has 16 residues. The germline V gene has CDR1 SGDLS and CDR2 YYNGEE. The CDR3 region is CASSVAAVAGQETQYF. In DNA form, the CDR3 reads TGTGCCAGCAGCGTAGCTGCTGTGGCAGGACAAGAGACCCAGTACTTC.

This clonotype was counted at least ten times. The rearrangement joins TRBV18 to TRBJ2-3, with D uncertain. This CDR3 has 12 residues. V gave up 8 bases and J gave up 2 bases, with 8 bases separating them. In germline, CDR1 is KGHSH, CDR2 LQKENI. CDR3 DNA sequence: TGTGCCAGCAGCCCGAACACAGATACGCAGTATTTT. It codes for CASSPNTDTQYF.

The chain combines TRBV6-5 with TRBJ2-5; the match to TRBD2 covers 10 bases. The J call is uncertain, as TRBJ2-1 better fits the DNA end. This CDR3 spans 15 amino acids. Germline CDR1 MNHEY, CDR2 SVGAGI. The DNA for the CDR3 is TGTGCCAGCAAACCCACTAGCGGGGCCTACAATGAGCAGTTCTTC. Its translation is CASKPTSGAYNEQFF.

The rearrangement links TRBV28 to TRBJ1-1; possible D gene TRBD1, 6 bases. The germline V gene encodes CDR1 MDHEN and CDR2 SYDVKM. Trimming took 5 bases from V and 5 from J, leaving 15 bases between them. The CDR3 has 14 residues. The CDR3 sequence is CASSPQGWVTEAFF. The CDR3 nucleotides are TGTGCCAGCAGTCCACAGGGTTGGGTAACTGAAGCTTTCTTT.

The chain couples TRBV29-1 to TRBJ1-2; D gene ambiguous. Germline CDR1 and CDR2: SQVTM and ANQGSEA. V lost 2 bases to trimming and J lost 5 bases, with 12 bases between them. CDR3 length equals 13 residues. CDR3 sequence (DNA): TGCAGCGTTGAACCCCGGGAATCATATGGCTACACCTTC. Its protein product is CSVEPRESYGYTF.